The rows below give T cell receptor beta chains drawn from one sample of a study of PD-1 blockade in classical Hodgkin lymphoma. Assay: immunoSEQ multiplex PCR; the TCRdb copy retains only in-frame clones and omits some. The profile covers some 25,000 clones, with approximately 86% appearing a single time and less than 7.5% taken by the ten largest. Sequences were derived from CD8+ T cells from blood, sampled at baseline. All receptors derive from a human donor with classical Hodgkin lymphoma. The CDR3 runs from the conserved cysteine through the conserved F or W.

V gene: TRBV9; J gene: TRBJ1-2; CDR3 protein: CASSLNRGPYIGYTF
V gene: TRBV27; J gene: TRBJ1-3; CDR3 protein: CASSSTGTGNTIYF
V gene: TRBV27; J gene: TRBJ2-1; CDR3 protein: CASSSSGTYNEQFF
V gene: TRBV28; J gene: TRBJ2-5; CDR3 protein: CASSQYRGGAQETQYF
V gene: TRBV12-5; J gene: TRBJ2-2; CDR3 protein: CASGLSGELFF
V gene: TRBV9; J gene: TRBJ1-2; CDR3 protein: CASSKSAYGYTF
V gene: TRBV5-1; J gene: TRBJ1-1; CDR3 protein: CASSLGRYNTEAFF
V gene: TRBV4-1; J gene: TRBJ2-1; CDR3 protein: CASSQGALREQFF
V gene: TRBV7-2; J gene: TRBJ1-4; CDR3 protein: CASSVRPDGATNEKLFF
V gene: TRBV5-6; J gene: TRBJ2-7; CDR3 protein: CASSLVGNEQYF
V gene: TRBV5-5; J gene: TRBJ2-1; CDR3 protein: CASSFTASYNEQFF
V gene: TRBV5-1; J gene: TRBJ2-5; CDR3 protein: CASSFSGQETQYF
V gene: TRBV10-2; J gene: TRBJ2-1; CDR3 protein: CASFTPRTSTTKGYNEQFF
V gene: TRBV29-1; J gene: TRBJ2-7; CDR3 protein: CSVERRQASSYEQYF
V gene: TRBV6-1; J gene: TRBJ2-7; CDR3 protein: CASSEASGYNPYEQYF
V gene: TRBV28; J gene: TRBJ1-5; CDR3 protein: CASSIQGDLGQPQHF
V gene: TRBV27; J gene: TRBJ2-7; CDR3 protein: CASSSSSATLAASSYEQYF
V gene: TRBV4-1; J gene: TRBJ2-7; CDR3 protein: CASSQVGGTGRRPYEQYF
V gene: TRBV11-1; J gene: TRBJ2-1; CDR3 protein: CASSLPLAGGYNEQFF
V gene: TRBV19; J gene: TRBJ1-1; CDR3 protein: CASILAPPARNTEAFF
V gene: TRBV28; J gene: TRBJ2-7; CDR3 protein: CASTPSGGSSYEQYF
V gene: TRBV4-2; J gene: TRBJ1-2; CDR3 protein: CASSQEAPFNYGYTF
V gene: TRBV27; J gene: TRBJ2-3; CDR3 protein: CASSPGSVGDTQYF